A selection of T cell receptor beta chains follows, all from one sample in a study of CD8 T cells in Susac syndrome. Each CDR3 protein is one row after TCRdb ran MiXCR on the immunoSEQ multiplex PCR reads. The sample holds approximately 100,000 distinct CDR3 sequences, around nine tenths seen once. The specimen was CD4+ T cells from PBMCs. The receptor set was obtained from a human donor in good health. Both conserved end residues are part of each CDR3. A D gene is named only where the DNA matches it firmly. Clone size is shown for a subset of rows, as once, few, many or a class of expanded clone.

V	D	size	J	CDR3	DNA
TRBV7-3	-	once	TRBJ2-6	CASSLTGSFSGANVLTF	TGTGCCAGCAGCTTAACGGGGAGTTTCTCTGGGGCCAACGTCCTGACTTTC
TRBV6-2/TRBV6-3	-	once	TRBJ2-5	CASSYPHNPRTQYF	TGTGCCAGCAGTTACCCCCACAACCCGAGGACCCAGTACTTC
TRBV6-2/TRBV6-3	-	-	TRBJ2-5	CASSYPDSPRETQYF	TGTGCCAGCAGTTATCCGGACAGCCCCCGAGAGACCCAGTACTTC
TRBV6-2/TRBV6-3	TRBD2	-	TRBJ2-5	CASSYSTSGVQETQYF	TGTGCCAGCAGTTACTCCACTAGCGGGGTTCAAGAGACCCAGTACTTC
TRBV4-2	-	-	TRBJ2-5	CASSQDVEETQYF	TGTGCCAGCAGCCAAGACGTAGAAGAGACCCAGTACTTC
TRBV7-8	-	-	TRBJ2-4	CASSFRVGVAKNIQYF	TGTGCCAGCAGTTTTCGTGTCGGGGTAGCCAAAAACATTCAGTACTTC
TRBV13	-	-	TRBJ1-1	CASSAGTGWETGTEAFF	TGTGCCAGCAGCGCGGGGACGGGATGGGAGACGGGCACTGAAGCTTTCTTT
TRBV29-1	-	-	TRBJ1-1	CSVDPAVREGGTEAFF	TGCAGCGTTGATCCCGCGGTGAGGGAGGGAGGGACTGAAGCTTTCTTT
TRBV27	-	once	TRBJ2-3	CASTHFSTDTQYF	TGTGCCAGCACCCACTTCAGCACAGATACGCAGTATTTT
TRBV29-1	TRBD2	-	TRBJ2-1	CSVEGLAGGSYNEQFF	TGCAGCGTTGAGGGTTTAGCGGGAGGGTCCTACAATGAGCAGTTCTTC
TRBV7-2	TRBD2	-	TRBJ2-2	CASSRTSGGINTGELFF	TGTGCCAGCAGCAGGACTAGCGGGGGTATTAACACCGGGGAGCTGTTTTTT
TRBV28	-	-	TRBJ1-1	CASSLDRGLVAFF	TGTGCCAGCAGTTTAGACCGGGGCCTCGTTGCTTTCTTT
TRBV6-2/TRBV6-3	-	-	TRBJ2-1	CASSPPAAGSYYNEQFF	TGTGCCAGCAGTCCCCCGGCGGCGGGTTCTTACTACAATGAGCAGTTCTTC
TRBV3-1	-	-	TRBJ2-1	CASSSASRSSYNEQFF	TGTGCCAGCAGCTCCGCTAGCAGGAGCTCCTACAATGAGCAGTTCTTC
TRBV7-6	-	-	TRBJ1-3	CASSPAITSGNTIYF	TGTGCCAGCAGCCCAGCGATTACCTCTGGAAACACCATATATTTT
TRBV30	TRBD2	-	TRBJ2-7	CAWIVLAELGEQYF	TGTGCCTGGATCGTACTAGCGGAATTGGGCGAGCAGTACTTC
TRBV12-3/TRBV12-4	-	-	TRBJ1-4	CASSSSSSGEKLFF	TGTGCCAGCAGTTCCTCATCGTCAGGGGAAAAACTGTTTTTT
TRBV7-9	-	-	TRBJ2-7	CASSLRDPLYEQYF	TGTGCCAGCAGCTTAAGGGATCCCCTCTACGAGCAGTACTTC
TRBV3-1	-	-	TRBJ2-7	CASSHNALSGPSYEQYF	TGTGCCAGCAGTCACAACGCCCTGAGCGGGCCGAGCTACGAGCAGTACTTC
TRBV12-3/TRBV12-4	TRBD2	-	TRBJ2-1	CASLDSGDLYEQFF	TGTGCCAGCCTGGATAGCGGGGACCTTTATGAGCAGTTCTTC
TRBV6-5	-	-	TRBJ1-2	CASSYSGPSYGYTF	TGTGCCAGCAGTTACTCTGGGCCGAGCTATGGCTACACCTTC
TRBV7-2	-	-	TRBJ1-2	CASSARTGPGYTF	TGTGCCAGCAGCGCCCGGACGGGTCCTGGCTACACCTTC
TRBV10-3	-	-	TRBJ2-5	CAIRDYQETQYF	TGTGCCATCAGGGACTATCAAGAGACCCAGTACTTC
TRBV3-1	-	-	TRBJ1-1	CASSPNGGFSTEAFF	TGTGCCAGCAGTCCAAATGGGGGTTTTAGCACTGAAGCTTTCTTT
TRBV7-3	TRBD2	few	TRBJ2-5	CASSRGVQETQYF	TGTGCCAGCAGCCGGGGGGTCCAAGAGACCCAGTACTTC
TRBV3-1	TRBD1	-	TRBJ2-5	CASSQGTGGRGETQYF	TGTGCCAGCAGCCAAGGGACAGGGGGTCGTGGGGAGACCCAGTACTTC
TRBV28	-	-	TRBJ1-3	CASSLMTGTGNTIYF	TGTGCCAGCAGCCTAATGACAGGAACTGGAAACACCATATATTTT
TRBV7-2	TRBD2	-	TRBJ2-7	CASSSTSGLSYEQYF	TGTGCCAGCAGCTCGACTAGCGGGCTCTCCTACGAGCAGTACTTC
TRBV7-8	-	once	TRBJ1-1	CASTYGRMNTEAFF	TGTGCCAGCACCTATGGACGTATGAACACTGAAGCTTTCTTT
TRBV11-1	-	-	TRBJ2-1	CASSPDPVDNEQFF	TGTGCCAGCAGCCCCGACCCGGTGGATAATGAGCAGTTCTTC
TRBV6-6	-	-	TRBJ1-4	CASSIGGTNEKLFF	TGTGCCAGCAGTATAGGGGGAACTAATGAAAAACTGTTTTTT
TRBV3-1	-	-	TRBJ1-1	CASRAVNTEAFF	TGTGCCAGCAGAGCGGTGAACACTGAAGCTTTCTTT
TRBV7-9	-	few	TRBJ2-7	CASSLGRTYEQYF	TGTGCCAGCAGCTTGGGGAGAACCTACGAGCAGTACTTC
TRBV7-8	TRBD1	-	TRBJ1-5	CASSLDGTGRPRAPQHF	TGTGCCAGCAGCTTAGACGGGACAGGGCGCCCCAGAGCGCCCCAGCATTTT
TRBV25-1	-	-	TRBJ1-3	CASSPQGVSSGNTIYF	TGTGCCAGCAGTCCCCAGGGCGTCTCCTCTGGAAACACCATATATTTT
TRBV20-1	TRBD2	-	TRBJ2-1	CSAQRASGERGDFF	TGCAGTGCTCAACGGGCTAGCGGAGAGAGAGGGGATTTCTTC
TRBV4-3	-	-	TRBJ1-1	CASSQERWGLNTEAFF	TGCGCCAGCAGCCAAGAGAGGTGGGGGCTGAACACTGAAGCTTTCTTT
TRBV5-1	TRBD1	-	TRBJ1-2	CASSLEGTGTYGYTF	TGCGCCAGCAGCTTGGAGGGGACAGGGACCTATGGCTACACCTTC
TRBV29-1	TRBD1	few	TRBJ1-5	CSVATGGNQPQHF	TGCAGCGTTGCGACAGGGGGCAATCAGCCCCAGCATTTT
TRBV28	TRBD2	once	TRBJ2-1	CASRSIAGGPDEQFF	TGTGCCAGCAGGTCCATAGCGGGAGGGCCCGATGAGCAGTTCTTC
TRBV23-1	TRBD1	-	TRBJ2-7	CASRPYGQGDSVYEQYF	TGCGCCAGCAGACCCTATGGGCAGGGGGATTCAGTCTACGAGCAGTACTTC
TRBV7-2	-	once	TRBJ1-5	CASSLERGRNQPLHF	TGTGCCAGCAGCCTAGAACGAGGGAGGAATCAGCCCCTGCATTTT
TRBV27	TRBD2	-	TRBJ2-1	CASSSGTSGNNEQFF	TGTGCCAGCAGTTCCGGGACTAGCGGGAACAATGAGCAGTTCTTC
TRBV18	-	-	TRBJ2-5	CASSPPGDIKETQYF	TGTGCCAGCTCACCACCGGGGGACATCAAAGAGACCCAGTACTTC
TRBV20-1	-	-	TRBJ1-3	CSASGVSGNTIYF	TGCAGTGCTAGCGGGGTCTCTGGAAACACCATATATTTT
TRBV29-1	TRBD2	-	TRBJ2-3	CSVETSGRAVDTQYF	TGCAGCGTCGAAACTAGCGGGAGGGCCGTTGATACGCAGTATTTT
TRBV5-1	-	-	TRBJ2-7	CASSLAASPYEQYF	TGCGCCAGCAGCTTGGCTGCCAGCCCCTACGAGCAGTACTTC